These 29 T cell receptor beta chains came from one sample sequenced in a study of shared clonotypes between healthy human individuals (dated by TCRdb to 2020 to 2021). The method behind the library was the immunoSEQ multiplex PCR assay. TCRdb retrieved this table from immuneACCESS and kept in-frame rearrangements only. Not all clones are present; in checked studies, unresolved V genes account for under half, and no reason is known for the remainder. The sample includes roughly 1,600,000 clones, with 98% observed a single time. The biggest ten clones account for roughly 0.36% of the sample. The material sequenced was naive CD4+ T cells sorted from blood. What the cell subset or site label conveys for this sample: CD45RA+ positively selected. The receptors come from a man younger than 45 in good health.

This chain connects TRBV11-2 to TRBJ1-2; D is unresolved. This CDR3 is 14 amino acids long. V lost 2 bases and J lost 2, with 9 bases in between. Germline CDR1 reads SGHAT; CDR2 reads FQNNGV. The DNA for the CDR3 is TGTGCCAGCAGCTTAAATGGATCAAACTATGGCTACACCTTC. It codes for CASSLNGSNYGYTF.

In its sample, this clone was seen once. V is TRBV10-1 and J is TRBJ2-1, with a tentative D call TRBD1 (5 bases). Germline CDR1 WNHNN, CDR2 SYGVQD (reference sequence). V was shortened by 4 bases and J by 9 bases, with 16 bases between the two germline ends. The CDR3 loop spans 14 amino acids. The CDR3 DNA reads TGCGCCAGCAGTGGAACTTATGATAGGGGTGAGCAGTTCTTC. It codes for CASSGTYDRGEQFF.

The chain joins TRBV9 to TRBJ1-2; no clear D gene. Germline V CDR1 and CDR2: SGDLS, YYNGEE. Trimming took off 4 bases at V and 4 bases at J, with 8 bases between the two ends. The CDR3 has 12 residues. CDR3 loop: CASSPPGYGYTF. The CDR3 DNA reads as TGTGCCAGCAGCCCCCCGGGCTATGGCTACACCTTC.

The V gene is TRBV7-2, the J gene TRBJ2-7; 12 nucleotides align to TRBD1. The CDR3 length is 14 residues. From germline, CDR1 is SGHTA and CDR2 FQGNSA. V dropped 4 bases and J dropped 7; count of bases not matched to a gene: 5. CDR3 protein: CASSWDRGLGEQYF. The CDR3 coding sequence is TGTGCCAGCAGCTGGGACAGGGGGCTTGGGGAGCAGTACTTC.

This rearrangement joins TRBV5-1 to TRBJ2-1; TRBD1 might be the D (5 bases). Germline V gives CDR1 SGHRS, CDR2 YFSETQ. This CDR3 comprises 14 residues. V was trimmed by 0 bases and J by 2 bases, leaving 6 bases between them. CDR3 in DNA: TGCGCCAGCAGCTTGGAGGGGACCTACAATGAGCAGTTCTTC. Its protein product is CASSLEGTYNEQFF.

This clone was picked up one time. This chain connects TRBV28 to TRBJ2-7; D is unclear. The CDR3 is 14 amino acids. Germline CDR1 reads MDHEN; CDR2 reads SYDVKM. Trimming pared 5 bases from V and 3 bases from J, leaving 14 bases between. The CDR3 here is CASSPTGSDYEQYF. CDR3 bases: TGTGCCAGCAGTCCCACCGGGTCCGACTACGAGCAGTACTTC.

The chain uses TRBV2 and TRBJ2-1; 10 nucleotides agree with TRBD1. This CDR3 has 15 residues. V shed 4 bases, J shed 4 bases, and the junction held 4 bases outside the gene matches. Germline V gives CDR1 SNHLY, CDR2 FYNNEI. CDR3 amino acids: CASSARDRGYNEQFF. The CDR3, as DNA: TGTGCCAGCAGTGCCCGGGACAGGGGATACAATGAGCAGTTCTTC.

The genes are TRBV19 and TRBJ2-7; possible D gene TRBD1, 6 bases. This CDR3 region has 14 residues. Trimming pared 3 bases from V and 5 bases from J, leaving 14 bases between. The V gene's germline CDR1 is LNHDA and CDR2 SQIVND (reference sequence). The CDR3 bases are TGTGCCAGTAGTATTCGGCAGGGGCCCAACGAGCAGTACTTC. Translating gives CASSIRQGPNEQYF.

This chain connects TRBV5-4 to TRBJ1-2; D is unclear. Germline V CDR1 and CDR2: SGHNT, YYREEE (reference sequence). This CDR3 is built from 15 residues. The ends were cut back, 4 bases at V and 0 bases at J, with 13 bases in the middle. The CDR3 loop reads CASSDQKEANYGYTF. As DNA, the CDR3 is TGTGCCAGCAGCGACCAAAAAGAGGCTAACTATGGCTACACCTTC. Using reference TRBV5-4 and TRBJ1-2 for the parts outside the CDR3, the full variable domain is ETGVTQSPTHLIKTRGQQVTLRCSSQSGHNTVSWYQQALGQGPQFIFQYYREEENGRGNFPPRFSGLQFPNYSSELNVNALELDDSALYLCASSDQKEANYGYTFGSGTRLTVV.

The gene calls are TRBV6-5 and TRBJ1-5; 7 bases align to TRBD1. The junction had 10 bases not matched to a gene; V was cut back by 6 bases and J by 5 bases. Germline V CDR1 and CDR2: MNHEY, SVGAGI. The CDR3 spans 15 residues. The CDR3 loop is CASSSFRGGDQPQHF. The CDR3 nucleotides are TGTGCCAGCAGCTCCTTCCGAGGGGGCGATCAGCCCCAGCATTTT.

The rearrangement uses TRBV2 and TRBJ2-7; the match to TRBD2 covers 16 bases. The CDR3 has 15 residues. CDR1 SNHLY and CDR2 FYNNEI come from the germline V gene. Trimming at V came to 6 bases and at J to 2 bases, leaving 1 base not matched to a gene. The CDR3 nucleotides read TGTGCCAGCAGGGGGACTAGCGGGAGGGCCTACGAGCAGTACTTC. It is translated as CASRGTSGRAYEQYF.

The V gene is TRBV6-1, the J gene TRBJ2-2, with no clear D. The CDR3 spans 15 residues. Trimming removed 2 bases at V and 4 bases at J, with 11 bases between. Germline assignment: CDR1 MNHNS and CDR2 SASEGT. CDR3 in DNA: TGTGCCAGCAGTGAAATATGGTGGTCCACCGGGGAGCTGTTTTTT. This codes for CASSEIWWSTGELFF.

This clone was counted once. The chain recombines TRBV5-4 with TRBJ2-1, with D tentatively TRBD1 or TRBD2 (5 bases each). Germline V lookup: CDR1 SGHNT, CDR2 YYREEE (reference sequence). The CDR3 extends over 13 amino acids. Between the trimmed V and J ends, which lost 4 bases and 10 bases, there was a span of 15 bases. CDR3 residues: CASSRDLIGEQFF. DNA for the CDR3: TGTGCCAGCAGCCGGGACCTCATAGGGGAGCAGTTCTTC.

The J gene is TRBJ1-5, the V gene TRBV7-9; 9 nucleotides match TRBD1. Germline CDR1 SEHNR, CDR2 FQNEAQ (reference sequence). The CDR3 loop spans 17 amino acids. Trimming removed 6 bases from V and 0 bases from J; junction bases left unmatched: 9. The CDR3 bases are TGTGCCAGCAGTCGTACCACAGGGGGCATTAGCAATCAGCCCCAGCATTTT. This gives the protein CASSRTTGGISNQPQHF.

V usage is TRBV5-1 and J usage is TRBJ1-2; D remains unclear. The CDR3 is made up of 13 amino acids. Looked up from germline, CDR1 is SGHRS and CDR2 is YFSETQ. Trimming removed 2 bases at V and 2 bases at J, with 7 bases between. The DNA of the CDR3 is TGCGCCAGCAGCTTAATGCAGAACTATGGCTACACCTTC. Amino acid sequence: CASSLMQNYGYTF.

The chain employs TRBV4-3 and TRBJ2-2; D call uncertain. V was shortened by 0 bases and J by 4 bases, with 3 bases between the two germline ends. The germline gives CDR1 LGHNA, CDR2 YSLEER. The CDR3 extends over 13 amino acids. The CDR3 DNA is TGCGCCAGCAGCCAAGATGCCACCGGGGAGCTGTTTTTT. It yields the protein CASSQDATGELFF.

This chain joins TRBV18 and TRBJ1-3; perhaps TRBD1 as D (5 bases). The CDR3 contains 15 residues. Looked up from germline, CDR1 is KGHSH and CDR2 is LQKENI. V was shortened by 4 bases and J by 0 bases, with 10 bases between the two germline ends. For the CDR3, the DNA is TGTGCCAGCTCACGGGACGGCAACTCTGGAAACACCATATATTTT. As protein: CASSRDGNSGNTIYF.

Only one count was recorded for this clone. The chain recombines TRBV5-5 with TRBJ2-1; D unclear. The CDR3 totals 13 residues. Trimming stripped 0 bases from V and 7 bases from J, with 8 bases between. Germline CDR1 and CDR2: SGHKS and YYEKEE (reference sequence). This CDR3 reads CASSLGWKNEQFF. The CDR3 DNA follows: TGTGCCAGCAGCTTGGGCTGGAAAAATGAGCAGTTCTTC.

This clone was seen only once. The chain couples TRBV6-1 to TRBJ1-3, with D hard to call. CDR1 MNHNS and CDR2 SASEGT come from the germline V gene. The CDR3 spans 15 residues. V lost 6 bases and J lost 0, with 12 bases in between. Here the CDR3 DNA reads TGTGCCAGCAGGGGGTTTGGAACCTCTGGAAACACCATATATTTT. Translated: CASRGFGTSGNTIYF.

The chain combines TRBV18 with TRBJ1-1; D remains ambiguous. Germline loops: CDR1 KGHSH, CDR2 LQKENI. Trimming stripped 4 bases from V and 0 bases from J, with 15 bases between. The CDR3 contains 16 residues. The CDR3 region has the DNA TGTGCCAGCTCACTTTTACCAGGCCGCATGAACACTGAAGCTTTCTTT. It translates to CASSLLPGRMNTEAFF.

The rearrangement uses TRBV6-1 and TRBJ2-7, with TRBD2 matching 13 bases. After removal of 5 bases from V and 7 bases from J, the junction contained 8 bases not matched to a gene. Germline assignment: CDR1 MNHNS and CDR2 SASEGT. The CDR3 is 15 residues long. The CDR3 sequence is CASSSGLAGSGEQYF. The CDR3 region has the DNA TGTGCCAGCAGTTCGGGACTAGCGGGATCGGGTGAGCAGTACTTC.

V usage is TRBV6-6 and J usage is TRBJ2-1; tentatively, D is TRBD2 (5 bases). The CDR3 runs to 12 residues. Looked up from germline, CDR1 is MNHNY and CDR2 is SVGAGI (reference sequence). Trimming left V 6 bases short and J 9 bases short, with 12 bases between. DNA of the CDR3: TGTGCCAGCAGCCAACTAGAGGCTGAGCAGTTCTTC. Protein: CASSQLEAEQFF.

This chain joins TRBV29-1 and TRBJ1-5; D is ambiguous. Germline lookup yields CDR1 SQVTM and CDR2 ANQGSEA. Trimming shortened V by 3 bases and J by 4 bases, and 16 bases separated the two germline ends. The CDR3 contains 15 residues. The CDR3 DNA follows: TGCAGCGTTGACACCCGACTTTCGCGGAATCAGCCCCAGCATTTT. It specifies CSVDTRLSRNQPQHF.

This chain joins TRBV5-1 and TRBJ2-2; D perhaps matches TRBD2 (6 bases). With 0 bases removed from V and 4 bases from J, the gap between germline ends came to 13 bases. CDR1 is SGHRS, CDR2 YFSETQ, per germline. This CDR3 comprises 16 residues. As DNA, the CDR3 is TGCGCCAGCAGCTTGGACCCGACCGGGGGCACCGGGGAGCTGTTTTTT. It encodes CASSLDPTGGTGELFF.

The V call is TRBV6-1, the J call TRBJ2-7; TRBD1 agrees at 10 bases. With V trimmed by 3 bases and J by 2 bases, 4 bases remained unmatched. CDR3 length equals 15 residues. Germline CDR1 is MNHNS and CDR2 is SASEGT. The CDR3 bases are TGTGCCAGCAGTGACCGGGACAGGGGAGCCTACGAGCAGTACTTC. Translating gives CASSDRDRGAYEQYF.

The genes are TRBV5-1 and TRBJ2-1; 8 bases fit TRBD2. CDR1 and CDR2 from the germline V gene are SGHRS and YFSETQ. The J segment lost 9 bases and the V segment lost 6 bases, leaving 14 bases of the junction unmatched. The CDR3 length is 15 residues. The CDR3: CASTPESGRSSEQFF. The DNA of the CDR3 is TGCGCCAGCACCCCCGAAAGCGGGAGATCCAGTGAGCAGTTCTTC.

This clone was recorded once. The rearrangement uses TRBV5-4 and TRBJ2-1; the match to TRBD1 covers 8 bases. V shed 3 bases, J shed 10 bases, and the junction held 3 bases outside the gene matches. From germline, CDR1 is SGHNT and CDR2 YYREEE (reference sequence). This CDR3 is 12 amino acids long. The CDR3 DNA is TGTGCCAGCAGCTCAGGGGGCTTCGAGCAGTTCTTC. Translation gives CASSSGGFEQFF.

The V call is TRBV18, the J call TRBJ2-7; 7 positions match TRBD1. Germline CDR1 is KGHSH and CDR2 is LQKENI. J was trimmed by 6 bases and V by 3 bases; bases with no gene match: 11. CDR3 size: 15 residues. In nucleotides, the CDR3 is TGTGCCAGCTCACCTCGACAGGGATGGGAAGGCGAGCAGTACTTC. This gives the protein CASSPRQGWEGEQYF.

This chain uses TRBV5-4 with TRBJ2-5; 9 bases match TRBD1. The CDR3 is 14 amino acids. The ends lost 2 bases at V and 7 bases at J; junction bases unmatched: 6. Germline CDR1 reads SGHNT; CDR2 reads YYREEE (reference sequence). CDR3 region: CASSFWTGEGTQYF. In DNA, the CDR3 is TGTGCCAGCAGCTTCTGGACAGGGGAGGGGACCCAGTACTTC.